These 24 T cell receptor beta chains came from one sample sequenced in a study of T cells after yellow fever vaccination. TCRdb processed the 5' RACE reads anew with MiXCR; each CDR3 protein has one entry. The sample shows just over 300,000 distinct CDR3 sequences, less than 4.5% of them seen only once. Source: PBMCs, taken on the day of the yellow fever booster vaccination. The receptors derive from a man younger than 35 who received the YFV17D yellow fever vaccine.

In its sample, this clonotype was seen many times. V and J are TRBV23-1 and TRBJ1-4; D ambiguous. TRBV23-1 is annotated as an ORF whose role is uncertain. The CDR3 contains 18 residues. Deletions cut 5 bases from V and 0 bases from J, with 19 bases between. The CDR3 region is CASSSTPGPVATNEKLFF. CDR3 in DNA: TGCGCCAGCAGTTCCACCCCCGGGCCCGTTGCAACTAATGAAAAACTGTTTTTT.

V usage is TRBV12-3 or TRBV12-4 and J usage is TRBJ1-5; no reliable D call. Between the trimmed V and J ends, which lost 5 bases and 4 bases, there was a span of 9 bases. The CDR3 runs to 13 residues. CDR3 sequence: CASSPLGNQPQHF. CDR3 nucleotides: TGTGCCAGCAGTCCTTTGGGGAATCAGCCCCAGCATTTT.

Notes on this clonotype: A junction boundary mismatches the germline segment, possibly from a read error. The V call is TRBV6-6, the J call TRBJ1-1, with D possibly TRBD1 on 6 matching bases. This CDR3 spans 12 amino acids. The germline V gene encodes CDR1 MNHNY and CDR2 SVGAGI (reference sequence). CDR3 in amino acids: CATAGVGTEAFF. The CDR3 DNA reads TGTGCCACCGCAGGGGTGGGGACTGAGGCTTTCTTT.

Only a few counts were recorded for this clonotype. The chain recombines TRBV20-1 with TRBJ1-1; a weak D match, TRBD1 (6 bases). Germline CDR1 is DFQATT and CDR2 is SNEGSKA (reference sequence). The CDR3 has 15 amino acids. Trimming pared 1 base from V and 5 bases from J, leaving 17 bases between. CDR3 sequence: CSARGPQGFVTEAFF. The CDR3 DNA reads TGCAGTGCTAGAGGACCCCAGGGGTTCGTTACTGAAGCTTTCTTT.

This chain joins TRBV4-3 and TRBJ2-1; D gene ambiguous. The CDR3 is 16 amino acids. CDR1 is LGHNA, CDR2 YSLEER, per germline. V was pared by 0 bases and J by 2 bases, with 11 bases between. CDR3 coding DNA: TGCGCCAGCAGCCAAGATTGGGCCCGCCCCTACAATGAGCAGTTCTTC. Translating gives CASSQDWARPYNEQFF.

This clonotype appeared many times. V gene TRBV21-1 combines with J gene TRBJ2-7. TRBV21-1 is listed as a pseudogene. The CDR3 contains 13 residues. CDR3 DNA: TGTGCCAGCAGCAAACCCGAGAACTACGAGCAGTACGTC. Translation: CASSKPENYEQYV.

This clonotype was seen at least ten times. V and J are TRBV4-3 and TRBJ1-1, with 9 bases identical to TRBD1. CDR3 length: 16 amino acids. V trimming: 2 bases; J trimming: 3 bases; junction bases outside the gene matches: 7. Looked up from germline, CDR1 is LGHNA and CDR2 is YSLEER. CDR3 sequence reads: CASSQTHRQGDTEAFF. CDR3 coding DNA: TGCGCCAGCAGCCAAACTCACCGACAGGGGGACACTGAAGCTTTCTTT.

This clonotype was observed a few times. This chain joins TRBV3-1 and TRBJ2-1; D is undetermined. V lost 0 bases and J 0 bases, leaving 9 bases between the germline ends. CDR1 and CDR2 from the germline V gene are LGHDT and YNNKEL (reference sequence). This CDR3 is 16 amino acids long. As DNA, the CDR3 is TGTGCCAGCAGCCAAGATCTCAAGAGCTCCTACAATGAGCAGTTCTTC. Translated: CASSQDLKSSYNEQFF.

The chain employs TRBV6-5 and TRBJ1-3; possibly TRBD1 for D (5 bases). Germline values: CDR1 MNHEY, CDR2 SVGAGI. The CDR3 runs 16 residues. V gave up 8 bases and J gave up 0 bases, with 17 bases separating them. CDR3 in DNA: TGTGCCAGCGCCCCCCTCCCAGGGTCCTCTGGAAACACCATATATTTT. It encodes CASAPLPGSSGNTIYF.

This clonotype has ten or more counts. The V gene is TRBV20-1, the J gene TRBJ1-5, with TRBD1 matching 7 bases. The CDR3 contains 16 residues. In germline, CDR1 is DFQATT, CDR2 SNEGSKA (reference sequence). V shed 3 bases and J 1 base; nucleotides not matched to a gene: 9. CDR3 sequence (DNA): TGCAGTGCTAGCGCCCCGACAGGGCTAAGCAATCAGCCCCAGCATTTT. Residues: CSASAPTGLSNQPQHF.

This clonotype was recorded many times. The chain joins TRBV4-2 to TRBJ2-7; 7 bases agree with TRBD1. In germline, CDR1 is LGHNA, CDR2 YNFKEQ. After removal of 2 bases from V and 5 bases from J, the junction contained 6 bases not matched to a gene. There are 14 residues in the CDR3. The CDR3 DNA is TGTGCCAGCAGCCAACTGACAGGGTCGAACGAGCAGTACTTC. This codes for CASSQLTGSNEQYF.

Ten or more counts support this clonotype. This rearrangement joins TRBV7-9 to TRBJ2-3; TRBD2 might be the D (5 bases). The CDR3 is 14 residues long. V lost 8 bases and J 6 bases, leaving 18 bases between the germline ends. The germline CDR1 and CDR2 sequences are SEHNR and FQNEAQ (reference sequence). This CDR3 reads CASYPGVEADTQYF. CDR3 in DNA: TGTGCCAGCTATCCCGGGGTGGAGGCGGATACGCAGTATTTT.

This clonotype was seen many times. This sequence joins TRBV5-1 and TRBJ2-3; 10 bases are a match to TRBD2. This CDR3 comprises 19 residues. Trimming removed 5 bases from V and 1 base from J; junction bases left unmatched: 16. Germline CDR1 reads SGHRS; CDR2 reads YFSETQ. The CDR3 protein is CASRGPGLATIRGTDTQYF. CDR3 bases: TGCGCCAGCAGGGGACCGGGACTAGCGACCATTCGCGGCACAGATACGCAGTATTTT.

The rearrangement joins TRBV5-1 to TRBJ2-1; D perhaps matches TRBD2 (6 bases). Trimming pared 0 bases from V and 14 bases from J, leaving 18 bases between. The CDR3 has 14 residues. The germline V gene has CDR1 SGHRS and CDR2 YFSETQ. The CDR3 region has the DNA TGCGCCAGCAGCTTGGCCACCACTAGCTCGGAGAAGTTCTTC. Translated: CASSLATTSSEKFF. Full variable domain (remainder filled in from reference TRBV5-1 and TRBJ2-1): KAGVTQTPRYLIKTRGQQVTLSCSPISGHRSVSWYQQTPGQGLQFLFEYFSETQRNKGNFPGRFSGRQFSNSRSEMNVSTLELGDSALYLCASSLATTSSEKFFGPGTRLTVL.

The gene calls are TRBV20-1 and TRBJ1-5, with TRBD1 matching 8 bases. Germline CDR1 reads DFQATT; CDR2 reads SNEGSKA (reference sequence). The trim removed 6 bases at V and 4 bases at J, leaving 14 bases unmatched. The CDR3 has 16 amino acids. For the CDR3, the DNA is TGCAGTGCCAGCCGTCGACAGGGGCCGCTAAATCAGCCCCAGCATTTT. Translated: CSASRRQGPLNQPQHF.

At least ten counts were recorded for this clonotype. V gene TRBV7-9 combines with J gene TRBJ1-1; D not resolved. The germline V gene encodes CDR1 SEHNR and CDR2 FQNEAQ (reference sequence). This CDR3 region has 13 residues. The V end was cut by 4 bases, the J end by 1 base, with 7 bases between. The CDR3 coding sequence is TGTGCCAGCAGCTCATCACAGAACACTGAAGCTTTCTTT. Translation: CASSSSQNTEAFF.

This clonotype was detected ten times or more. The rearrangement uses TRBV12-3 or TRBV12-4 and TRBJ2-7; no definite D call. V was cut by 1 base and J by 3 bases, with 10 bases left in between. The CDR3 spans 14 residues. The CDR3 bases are TGTGCCAGCAGTTTAGGGCTCATAAACTACGAGCAGTACGTC. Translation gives CASSLGLINYEQYV.

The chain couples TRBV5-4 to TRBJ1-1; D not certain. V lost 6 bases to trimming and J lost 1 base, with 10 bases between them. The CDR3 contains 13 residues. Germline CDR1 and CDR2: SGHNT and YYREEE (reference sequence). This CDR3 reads CASTTLGNTEAFF. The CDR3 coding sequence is TGTGCCAGCACCACCCTTGGGAACACTGAAGCTTTCTTT.

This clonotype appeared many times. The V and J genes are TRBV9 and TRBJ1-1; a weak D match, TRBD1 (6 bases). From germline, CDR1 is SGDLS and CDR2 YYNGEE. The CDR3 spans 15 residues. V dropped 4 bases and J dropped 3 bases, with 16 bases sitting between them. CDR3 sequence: CASSPQGVPDTEAFF. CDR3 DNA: TGTGCCAGCAGCCCACAGGGTGTCCCGGACACTGAAGCTTTCTTT.

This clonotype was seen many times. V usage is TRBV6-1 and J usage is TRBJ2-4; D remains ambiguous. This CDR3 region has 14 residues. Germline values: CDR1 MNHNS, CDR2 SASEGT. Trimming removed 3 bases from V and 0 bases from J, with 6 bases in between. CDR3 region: CASSETLAKNIQYF. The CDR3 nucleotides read TGTGCCAGCAGTGAGACACTAGCCAAAAACATTCAGTACTTC.

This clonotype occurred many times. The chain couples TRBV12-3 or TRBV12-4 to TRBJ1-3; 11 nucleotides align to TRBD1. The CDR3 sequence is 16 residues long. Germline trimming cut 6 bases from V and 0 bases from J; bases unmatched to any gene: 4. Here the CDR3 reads CASRRDRGTSGNTIYF. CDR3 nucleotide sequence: TGTGCCAGCAGACGGGACAGGGGGACCTCTGGAAACACCATATATTTT.

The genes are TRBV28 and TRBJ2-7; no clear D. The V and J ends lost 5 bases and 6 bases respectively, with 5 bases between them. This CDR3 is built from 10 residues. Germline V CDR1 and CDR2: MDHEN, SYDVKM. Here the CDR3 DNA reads TGTGCCAGCAGTGGCCGCGAGCAGTACTTC. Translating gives CASSGREQYF.

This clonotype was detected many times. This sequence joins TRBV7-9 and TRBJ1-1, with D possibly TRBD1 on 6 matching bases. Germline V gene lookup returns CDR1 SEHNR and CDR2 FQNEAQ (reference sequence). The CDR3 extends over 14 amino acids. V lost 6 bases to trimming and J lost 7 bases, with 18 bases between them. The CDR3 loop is CASSRWTDSNEAFF. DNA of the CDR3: TGTGCCAGCAGTCGTTGGACAGATTCGAATGAAGCTTTCTTT.

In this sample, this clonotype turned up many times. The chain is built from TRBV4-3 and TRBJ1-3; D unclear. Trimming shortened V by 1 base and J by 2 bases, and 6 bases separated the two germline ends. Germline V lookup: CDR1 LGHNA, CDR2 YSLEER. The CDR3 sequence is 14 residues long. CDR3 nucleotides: TGCGCCAGCAGCCAAGGGACTACTGGAAACACCATATATTTT. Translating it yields CASSQGTTGNTIYF.